The present T cell receptor (beta chain) was sequenced within a study of post-analysis software for immune sequencing data. In the case of this clonotype: What it binds is not known.

General study points: Multiple sclerosis patients showed significantly lower normalized Chao1 diversity than controls did. A few TRBV segments occurring more often in patients than controls included TRBV5-6, TRBV5-1 and TRBV20-1. F-measure co-clustering was strong for batch-matched samples.

The CDR3 length is 12 residues. Trimming shortened V by 5 bases and J by 6 bases, and 14 bases separated the two germline ends. The germline CDR1 and CDR2 sequences are DFQATT and SNEGSKA (reference sequence). cDNA libraries of TCR beta carried unique molecular identifiers. T cells, roughly 0.95 to 10 million of them, yielded around 460,000 cDNA molecules. TCRdb recomputed calls from the PCR reads with MiXCR, one row per CDR3 protein. The sample contains around 770,000 distinct CDR3 sequences, about 45% of which appear only once. The chain links TRBV20-1 to TRBJ2-7, with D possibly being TRBD1 (6 bases). The sample consisted of blood. The receptor was isolated from a girl under 18 with multiple sclerosis. The CDR3 sequence: CSAAPGVGEQYF. The DNA of the CDR3 is TGCAGTGCTGCCCCAGGGGTTGGCGAGCAGTACTTC.